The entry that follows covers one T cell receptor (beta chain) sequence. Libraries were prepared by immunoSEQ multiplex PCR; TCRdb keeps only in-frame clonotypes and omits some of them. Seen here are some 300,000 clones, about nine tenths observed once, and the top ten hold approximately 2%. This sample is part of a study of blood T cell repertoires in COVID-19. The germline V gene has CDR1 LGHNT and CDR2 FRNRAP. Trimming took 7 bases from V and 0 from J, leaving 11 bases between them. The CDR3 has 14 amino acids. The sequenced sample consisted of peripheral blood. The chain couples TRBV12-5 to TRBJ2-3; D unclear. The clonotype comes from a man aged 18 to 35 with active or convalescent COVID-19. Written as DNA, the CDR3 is TGTGCTAGTGACGACATTTCTAGCACAGATACGCAGTATTTT. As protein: CASDDISSTDTQYF.